A selection of T cell receptor beta chains follows, all from one sample in a study of early T cells in non-severe SARS-CoV-2 infection. One entry per CDR3 protein results from TCRdb running MiXCR on the 5' RACE reads. Here the sample spans fewer than 80,000 distinct CDR3 sequences, about 13% being singletons. Sequencing was done on a sample of whole blood. Source of these receptors: an adult who was a healthcare worker with PCR-confirmed SARS-CoV-2 infection or an uninfected control (not recorded which). Each CDR3 is given with its conserved first and last residue. D genes are given only for firm matches. Size is omitted from some rows. Given values are once, few, many or a class for expanded clones.

j_call d_call v_call clone_size cdr3_nt cdr3_aa
TRBJ2-5 . TRBV9 . TGTGCCAGCAGCGTAGCCGACGGGGGACGGTCGACCCAGTACTTC CASSVADGGRSTQYF
TRBJ2-1 TRBD1 TRBV20-1 . TGCAGTGCTAGTGTAGGGACAGGGGCCTACAATGAGCAGTTCTTC CSASVGTGAYNEQFF
TRBJ2-2 . TRBV6-6 few TGTGCCAGCACCGGAGGAAACACCGGGGAGCTGTTTTTT CASTGGNTGELFF
TRBJ2-3 . TRBV7-6 . TGTGCCAGCAGCTCTAAAATTGGCAGCACAGATACGCAGTATTTT CASSSKIGSTDTQYF
TRBJ2-3 . TRBV5-1 . TGCGCCAGCAGCTCCGCTGGGGGAGATACGCAGTATTTT CASSSAGGDTQYF
TRBJ1-6 . TRBV12-3/TRBV12-4 many TGTGCCAGCAGTTCTTACTCCGAAGGCGGTTCACCCCTCCACTTT CASSSYSEGGSPLHF
TRBJ2-1 TRBD1 TRBV20-1 . TGCAGTGCTAGAGATGGACAGGGCTCCTACAATGAGCAGTTCTTC CSARDGQGSYNEQFF
TRBJ2-6 TRBD2 TRBV3-1 . TGTGCCAGCAGCCCCCCCGGGGGGGGCAACGTCCTGACTTTC CASSPPGGGNVLTF
TRBJ1-2 TRBD1 TRBV18 many TGTGCCAGCTCACCCCCCCAGGGGGCGGGACATGGCTACACCTTC CASSPPQGAGHGYTF
TRBJ1-2 . TRBV4-1 many TGCGCCAGCAGCCAAGTCCCCGGGAGTAACTATGGCTACACCTTC CASSQVPGSNYGYTF
TRBJ2-7 . TRBV7-2 . TGTGCCAGCAGCCCTGGGGTGGCGGGACGGTTACTCTCCTACGAGCAGTACTTC CASSPGVAGRLLSYEQYF
TRBJ2-7 . TRBV5-1 . TGCGCCAGCAGCTTGGAGGACGAGCAGTACTTC CASSLEDEQYF
TRBJ2-2 TRBD2 TRBV12-3/TRBV12-4 many TGTGCCAGCAGCAAGACTAGCGGGGGGTCCCTCACCGGGGAGCTGTTTTTT CASSKTSGGSLTGELFF
TRBJ2-2 TRBD2 TRBV29-1 many TGCAGCGTTACTAGCGTTTCGAACACCGGGGAGCTGTTTTTT CSVTSVSNTGELFF
TRBJ1-2 . TRBV18 many TGTGCCAGCTCACCAGAAGGTTTAGGAGGGCGCTATGGCTACACCTTC CASSPEGLGGRYGYTF
TRBJ2-1 . TRBV7-9 few TGTGCCAGCAGCTTAACGCCCCCGCCATACAATGAGCAGTTCTTC CASSLTPPPYNEQFF
TRBJ1-6 . TRBV6-5 many TGTGCCAGCAGTTACACTTCGGATTCACCCCTCCACTTT CASSYTSDSPLHF
TRBJ1-1 TRBD1 TRBV19 few TGTGCCAGTAGTGTGCGAGGGACAGGGGGCTTGGGCACTGAAGCTTTCTTT CASSVRGTGGLGTEAFF
TRBJ2-2 . TRBV3-1 few TGTGCCAGCAGCCATGGCACCGGGGAGCTGTTTTTT CASSHGTGELFF
TRBJ2-7 . TRBV11-2 many TGTGCCAGCAGCGGAAACAGATTCCAGTACTTC CASSGNRFQYF
TRBJ2-3 . TRBV7-6 . TGTGCCAGCAGCTTAGAGTCCGGAAATACGCAGTATTTT CASSLESGNTQYF
TRBJ2-3 . TRBV4-3 few TGCGCCAGCAGCCAAGATCTAGCGCCTAGCACAGATACGCAGTATTTT CASSQDLAPSTDTQYF
TRBJ2-7 TRBD1 TRBV20-1 many TGCAGTGCTAGAGATGGGGACAGGACCGACTACGAGCAGTACTTC CSARDGDRTDYEQYF
TRBJ1-3 TRBD1 TRBV7-8 . TGTGCCAGCAGCACAGGGGCCGGCACCATATATTTT CASSTGAGTIYF
TRBJ2-4 . TRBV12-3/TRBV12-4 few TGTGCCAGCAGTTCCAGGGAGAGATCCTCCAAAAACATTCAGTACTTC CASSSRERSSKNIQYF
TRBJ2-7 TRBD2 TRBV7-2 many TGTGCCAGCAGCAGATTAGCGGGAGAGACCCACGAGCAGTACTTC CASSRLAGETHEQYF
TRBJ1-5 . TRBV24-1 many TGTGCCACCAGTGATTCGACAGGCCCCTCGGGCAATCAGCCCCAGCATTTT CATSDSTGPSGNQPQHF
TRBJ2-1 TRBD2 TRBV5-1 few TGCGCCAGCAGCATCGGGACTACTTCCTACAATGAGCAGTTCTTC CASSIGTTSYNEQFF
TRBJ2-2 . TRBV7-9 many TGTGCCAGCAGCCCCCGAGGCACCGGGGAGCTGTTTTTT CASSPRGTGELFF
TRBJ2-1 . TRBV29-1 many TGCAGCGTTGAACAGGGGGGCTCCTACAATGAGCAGTTCTTC CSVEQGGSYNEQFF
TRBJ2-7 TRBD1 TRBV6-5 . TGTGCCAGCAGTTACTCGACTGCAGGGGGCTACGAGCAGTACTTC CASSYSTAGGYEQYF
TRBJ2-3 . TRBV12-3/TRBV12-4 few TGTGCCAGCAGTTTCGGAGATACGCAGTATTTT CASSFGDTQYF
TRBJ1-1 . TRBV4-2 many TGTGCCAGCAGCTCCCAGCCAGGCTACACTGAAGCTTTCTTT CASSSQPGYTEAFF
TRBJ2-6 . TRBV12-1 many TGTGCCAGCAGCTCGGACAGGGACGGCATAAAGAGCTCTGGGGCCAACGTCCTGACTTTC CASSSDRDGIKSSGANVLTF
TRBJ2-7 TRBD1 TRBV30 . TGTGCCTGGAGTTCTACTACCCACAGGGGGCGAGGCGAGCAGTACTTC CAWSSTTHRGRGEQYF
TRBJ2-1 TRBD2 TRBV12-3/TRBV12-4 . TGTGCCAGCAGTGAAACGGGACTAGCGGGGATTAGCTCCTACAATGAGCAGTTCTTC CASSETGLAGISSYNEQFF
TRBJ1-5 . TRBV4-3 many TGCGCCGCAGGGCCGGCAGGGGCACAGCCCCAGCATTTT CAAGPAGAQPQHF
TRBJ2-3 . TRBV14 . TGTGCCAGCAGCCAGAGCGTCACAAGCACAGATACGCAGTATTTT CASSQSVTSTDTQYF
TRBJ2-3 . TRBV5-1 many TGCGCCAGCAGCCCTGGGGCAGCCCGCGATACGCAGTATTTT CASSPGAARDTQYF
TRBJ1-6 . TRBV29-1 . TGCAGCGTTAAGACGACAGGAGCAGATAATTCACCCCTCCACTTT CSVKTTGADNSPLHF
TRBJ1-2 . TRBV29-1 . TGCAGCGTTGAGTACCTATTTAACTATGGCTACACCTTC CSVEYLFNYGYTF
TRBJ2-1 TRBD2 TRBV6-5 many TGTGCCAGCAGTTACTCTGGTAGCGGGAGCTTTAGTGAGCAGTTCTTC CASSYSGSGSFSEQFF